This T cell receptor (beta chain) was observed in a study of siplizumab effects on memory and regulatory T cells. This clone was observed a single time. The antigen is undetermined. General study points: There appeared to be greater diversity in naive T cells than in memory cells, and naive T cells seemed major contributors to the alloresponse. Naive versus memory phenotype went unassigned for roughly 75-95% of proliferating CD4+ or CD8+ clones.

Repertoires were generated with immunoSEQ multiplex PCR, while TCRdb's copy carries only in-frame clones and drops some. Among tens of thousands of clones listed, 70% to 90% were seen once. Germline loops: CDR1 SGHRS, CDR2 YFSETQ. This CDR3 is 15 amino acids long. The V and J ends lost 0 bases and 3 bases respectively, with 11 bases between them. The sequenced sample consisted of naive CD4+ T cells sorted from blood. This receptor was taken from a human donor in good health. The genes are TRBV5-1 and TRBJ2-3, with no clear D. Here the CDR3 reads CASSLGGLGTDTQYF. The CDR3 nucleotides read TGCGCCAGCAGCTTGGGCGGCCTTGGGACAGATACGCAGTATTTT.